A selection of T cell receptor beta chains follows, all from one sample in a study of T-cell reconstitution after alpha-beta-depleted transplantation in children. TCRdb re-derived calls from the PCR reads in MiXCR, one entry per CDR3 protein. The data contain approximately 490,000 distinct CDR3 sequences, 12% of them singletons. The sequencing here drew on PBMCs from the stem cell graft donor, taken from the stem cell graft. The receptors here all came from a human donor who donated a stem cell graft to a child with combined immunodeficiency. The CDR3 runs from the conserved cysteine through the conserved F or W. D genes are given only for firm matches. Size tells how often a clone was seen (once, few, many) or the class of an expanded clone, and some rows leave it out.

clone_size | j_call | d_call | v_call | cdr3_length | cdr3_nt | cdr3_aa
many | TRBJ2-7 | TRBD1 | TRBV12-3/TRBV12-4 | 14 | TGTGCCAGCAGTCCCAGGGGGCCTAGGGACGAGCAGTACTTC | CASSPRGPRDEQYF
many | TRBJ2-5 | TRBD2 | TRBV6-5 | 16 | TGTGCCAGCAGTGACTCACTAGCGGGGGGCCAAGAGACCCAGTACTTC | CASSDSLAGGQETQYF
few | TRBJ2-6 | TRBD2 | TRBV11-2 | 19 | TGTGCCAGCAGCTTAGGACGCGGGAGTAGAAGCTCTGGGGCCAACGTCCTGACTTTC | CASSLGRGSRSSGANVLTF
NA | TRBJ2-3 | TRBD2 | TRBV4-3 | 14 | TGCGCCAGCAGCCAGGGGACTAGGCCCGGTACGCAGTATTTT | CASSQGTRPGTQYF
NA | TRBJ2-7 | NA | TRBV5-4 | 13 | TGTGCCAGCAAGATCGAGTCAGGGAACGAGCAGTACTTC | CASKIESGNEQYF
few | TRBJ1-5 | TRBD1 | TRBV12-3/TRBV12-4 | 14 | TGTGCCAGCAGTAAGGACAGGGGCAATCAGCCCCAGCATTTT | CASSKDRGNQPQHF
many | TRBJ1-4 | TRBD1 | TRBV20-1 | 16 | TGCAGTGCTGCCCTGCCGGCAGGGGGGATTTCTGAAAAACTGTTTTTT | CSAALPAGGISEKLFF
many | TRBJ2-7 | NA | TRBV7-9 | 14 | TGTGCCAGCAGCTACAAGGACAGTACAGGCGAGCAGTACTTC | CASSYKDSTGEQYF
few | TRBJ2-2 | NA | TRBV5-1 | 14 | TGCGCCAGCAGCTTTTCCTCGAGAACCGGGGAGCTGTTTTTT | CASSFSSRTGELFF
few | TRBJ1-2 | NA | TRBV29-1 | 11 | TGCAGCGGGAGGGCGGACTATGGCTACACCTTC | CSGRADYGYTF
few | TRBJ2-3 | NA | TRBV9 | 15 | TGTGCCAGCAGCGTAGTCGGCGGTAACACAGATACGCAGTATTTT | CASSVVGGNTDTQYF
many | TRBJ2-5 | NA | TRBV7-8 | 13 | TGTGCCAGCAGCGGGGCCCCCGAAGGGACCCAGTACTTC | CASSGAPEGTQYF
few | TRBJ2-7 | TRBD2 | TRBV7-2 | 12 | TGTGCCAGCAGCCCTCAAGCGGGAGTCGAATACTTC | CASSPQAGVEYF
few | TRBJ2-4 | NA | TRBV6-1 | 15 | TGTGCCAGCAGTGAGACCCTGCTAGCCAAAAACATTCAGTACTTC | CASSETLLAKNIQYF
NA | TRBJ2-3 | NA | TRBV7-9 | 14 | TGTGCCAGCAGCTTCCTAGGGACGGCAGATACGCAGTATTTT | CASSFLGTADTQYF